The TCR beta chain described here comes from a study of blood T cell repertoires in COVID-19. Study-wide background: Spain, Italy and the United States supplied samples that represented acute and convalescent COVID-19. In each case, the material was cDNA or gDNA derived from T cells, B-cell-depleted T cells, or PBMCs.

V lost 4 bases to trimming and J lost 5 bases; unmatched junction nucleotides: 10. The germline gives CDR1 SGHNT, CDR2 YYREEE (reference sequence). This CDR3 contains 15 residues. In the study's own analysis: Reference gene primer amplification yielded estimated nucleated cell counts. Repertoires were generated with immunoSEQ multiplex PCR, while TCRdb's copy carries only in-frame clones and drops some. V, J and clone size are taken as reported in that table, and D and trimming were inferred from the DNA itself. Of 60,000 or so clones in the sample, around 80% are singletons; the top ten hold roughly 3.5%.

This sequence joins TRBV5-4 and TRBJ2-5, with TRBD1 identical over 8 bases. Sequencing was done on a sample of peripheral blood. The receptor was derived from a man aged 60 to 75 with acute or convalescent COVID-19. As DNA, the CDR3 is TGTGCCAGCAGCCCGACAGGGGAAGCTGGGGAGACCCAGTACTTC. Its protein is CASSPTGEAGETQYF.